The clone carrying this T cell receptor (beta chain) has more than one count but fewer than ten. Its antigen is unidentified. The CDR3 covers 16 residues. Germline values: CDR1 MNHNY, CDR2 SVGAGI (reference sequence). V was cut by 0 bases and J by 3 bases, with 14 bases left in between. The data derive from a study of cytomegalovirus exposure and HLA in healthy donors. Study-wide results and limits: In a later analysis, productive TCRs from donors in an Asian-associated ancestry cluster reportedly carried fewer N-insertions than the cohort mean.

Vbeta (60) and Jbeta (13) primers were used in the PCR. The repertoire was sequenced with immunoSEQ multiplex PCR; TCRdb's copy has only in-frame clones and lacks some. This repertoire shows fewer than 150,000 clones, approximately 79% found once; its top ten account for roughly 1.2%. The source of this sequence is a female donor in good health and CMV-seronegative. The sequenced sample consisted of PBMCs. J is TRBJ1-1 and V is TRBV6-6; D not certain. This CDR3 is CASSYSTAGRDTEAFF. The CDR3 region has the DNA TGTGCCAGCAGTTACTCGACTGCGGGCCGAGACACTGAAGCTTTCTTT.